The present TCR beta chain was sequenced within a study of blood T cell repertoires in COVID-19 (dated by TCRdb to 2018 to 2020). Notes on the research overall: The collaborator samples originated in the United States, Italy and Spain and spanned the acute and convalescent phases of COVID-19. The prospective study material was composed of cDNA or gDNA derived from T cells, B-cell-depleted T cells, or PBMCs. Samples were obtained from the ongoing ImmuneRACE study (first 160 participants) and from over 1,000 subjects provided by 6 global collaborators. The repertoires were released in a freely available public database meant as a resource for research on the immune response to SARS-CoV-2. Deeply sampled blood TCRbeta repertoires from subjects exposed to, actively infected with, or recovered from COVID-19 were included in the dataset. Nearly every sample came with metadata listing a de-identified subject ID, COVID-19 status, age in years and sex. Where available, HLA class I and class II types were obtained from metadata supplied by the sample provider rather than from assay-based typing.

Whole blood was collected in K2EDTA tubes by collaborating institutions according to the institutions' own protocols. Collaborator samples were shipped for TCRbeta analysis as frozen whole blood, isolated PBMCs, or DNA extracted from either sample type. On this clone: The target of this receptor is not known. The record has no base qualities; no much larger clone is one base away.

Results the study describes overall, beyond this receptor: How much clinical and demographic metadata was included differed by source and by participant, and the metadata was provided uncurated.

TCRbeta CDR3 regions were amplified from genomic DNA by means of the immunoSEQ Assay, a bias-controlled multiplex PCR. Regarding the original processing steps: The number of nucleated cells in each sample was estimated from the amplification of reference gene primers within the assay. To quantify the absolute abundance of each unique TCRbeta CDR3 rearrangement, sequence reads were collapsed and filtered. For each sample, productive Simpson clonality was calculated as the square root of Simpson's diversity index over productive rearrangements. Drawn from immuneACCESS, this table holds only the in-frame rearrangements with V and J called that TCRdb kept. Clones are partly lost; checked studies trace under half to an unresolved V gene and leave the rest unexplained. From that table come the V and J calls and clone size; the DNA was used to work out D and trimming. Recorded for this sample are under 30,000 clones; 75% to 90% of them occurred a single time. The ten largest clones capture around 17% of the sample.

Including the terminal cysteine and phenylalanine, the CDR3 comprises 13 residues. Only CDR3 DNA remains: 39 bases, in frame from the first base. At the junction V is shortened by 0 bases and J by 3 bases, with 6 bases in between. CDR1 SGDLS and CDR2 YYNGEE were looked up in the germline V gene. Sequencing input: peripheral blood. This chain joins TRBV9 to TRBJ2-5; no D segment can be confidently identified. This TCR derives from a human donor with acute or convalescent COVID-19. The donor label of this sample is uncertain. DNA sequence: TGTGCCAGCAGCGTAGATCCAAAAGAGACCCAGTACTTC. Its product reads: CASSVDPKETQYF.